The clone carrying this TCR beta chain showed up just once. CDR1 is SNHLY and CDR2 is FYNNEI in the germline V gene. The CDR3 runs 13 residues. V shed 6 bases and J shed 8 bases, with 16 bases lying between them. Sequencing was performed with immunoSEQ multiplex PCR; in TCRdb, only in-frame clones are kept and a portion is missing. Among approximately 400,000 clones listed, more than 70% were seen once. The source of the sample is a study of blood T cell repertoires in COVID-19. The overall study: There were acute and convalescent COVID-19 samples, and they came from the United States, Italy and Spain.

This clonotype was obtained from a woman in her 50s with COVID-19, enrolled during active disease. The J gene is TRBJ1-2, the V gene TRBV2, with D possibly TRBD1 on 6 matching bases. Specimen: peripheral blood. CDR3 sequence (DNA): TGTGCCAGCAGAGGGATTGGGGGGGGCGGCTACACCTTC. Translation gives CASRGIGGGGYTF.